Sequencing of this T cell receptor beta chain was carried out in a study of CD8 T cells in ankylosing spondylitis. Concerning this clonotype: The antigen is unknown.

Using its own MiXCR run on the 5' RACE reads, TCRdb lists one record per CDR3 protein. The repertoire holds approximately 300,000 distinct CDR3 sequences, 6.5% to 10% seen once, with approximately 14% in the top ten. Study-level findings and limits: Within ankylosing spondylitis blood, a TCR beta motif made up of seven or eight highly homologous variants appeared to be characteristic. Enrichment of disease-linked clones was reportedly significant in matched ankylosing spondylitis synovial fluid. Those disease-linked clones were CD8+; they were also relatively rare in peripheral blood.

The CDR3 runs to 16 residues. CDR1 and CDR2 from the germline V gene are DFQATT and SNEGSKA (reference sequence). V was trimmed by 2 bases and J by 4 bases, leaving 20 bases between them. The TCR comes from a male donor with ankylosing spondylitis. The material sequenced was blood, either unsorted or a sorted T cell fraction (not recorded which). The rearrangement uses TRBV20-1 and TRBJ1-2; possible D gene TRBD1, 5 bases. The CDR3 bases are TGCAGTGCTAGACCTTCGGAACAGGTAGTCACCTATGGCTACACCTTC. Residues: CSARPSEQVVTYGYTF.